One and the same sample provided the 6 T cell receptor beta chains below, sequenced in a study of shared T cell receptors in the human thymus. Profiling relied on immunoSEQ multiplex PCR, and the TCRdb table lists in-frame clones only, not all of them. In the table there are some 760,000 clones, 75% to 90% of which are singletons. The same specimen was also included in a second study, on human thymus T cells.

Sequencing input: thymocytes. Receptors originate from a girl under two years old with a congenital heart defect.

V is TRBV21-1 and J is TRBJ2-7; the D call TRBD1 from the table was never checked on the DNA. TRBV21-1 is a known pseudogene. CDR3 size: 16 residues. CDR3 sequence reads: CASTIKSQTAFYEQYF. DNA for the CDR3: TGTGCCAGCACCATAAAGAGCCAGACAGCGTTCTACGAGCAGTACTTC.

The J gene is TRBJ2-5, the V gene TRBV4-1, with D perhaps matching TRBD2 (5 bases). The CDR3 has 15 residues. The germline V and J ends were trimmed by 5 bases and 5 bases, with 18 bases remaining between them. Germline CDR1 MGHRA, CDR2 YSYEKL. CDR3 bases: TGCGCCAGCAGCAAAGTTCAGGACTGGAAGGAGACCCAGTACTTC. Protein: CASSKVQDWKETQYF.

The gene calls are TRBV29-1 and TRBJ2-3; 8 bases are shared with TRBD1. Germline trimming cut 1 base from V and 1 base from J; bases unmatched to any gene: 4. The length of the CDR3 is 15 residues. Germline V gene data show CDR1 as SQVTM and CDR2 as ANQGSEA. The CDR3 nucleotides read TGCAGCGTTGAAGGGGCAGGGGGCCGCACAGATACGCAGTATTTT. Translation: CSVEGAGGRTDTQYF.

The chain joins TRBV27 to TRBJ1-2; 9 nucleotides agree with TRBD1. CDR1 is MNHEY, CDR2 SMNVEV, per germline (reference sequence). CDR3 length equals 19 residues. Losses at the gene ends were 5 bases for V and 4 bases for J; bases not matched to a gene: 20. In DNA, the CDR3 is TGTGCCAGCAGTCTCAATGCCCGGACAGGGGATTTGGTCGGCTATGGCTACACCTTC. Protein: CASSLNARTGDLVGYGYTF.

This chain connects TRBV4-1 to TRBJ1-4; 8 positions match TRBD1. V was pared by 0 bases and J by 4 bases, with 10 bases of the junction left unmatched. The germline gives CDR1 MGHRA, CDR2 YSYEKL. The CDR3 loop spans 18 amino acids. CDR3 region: CASSQDRGRGRGNEKLFF. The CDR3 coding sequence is TGCGCCAGCAGCCAAGATAGAGGCAGGGGGCGGGGTAATGAAAAACTGTTTTTT.

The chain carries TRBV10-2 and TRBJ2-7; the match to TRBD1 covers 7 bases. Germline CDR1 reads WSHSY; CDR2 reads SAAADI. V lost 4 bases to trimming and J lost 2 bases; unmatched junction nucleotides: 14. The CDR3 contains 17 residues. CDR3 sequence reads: CASSVMNRGKGPYEQYF. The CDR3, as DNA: TGCGCCAGCAGTGTCATGAACAGGGGAAAGGGACCCTACGAGCAGTACTTC.